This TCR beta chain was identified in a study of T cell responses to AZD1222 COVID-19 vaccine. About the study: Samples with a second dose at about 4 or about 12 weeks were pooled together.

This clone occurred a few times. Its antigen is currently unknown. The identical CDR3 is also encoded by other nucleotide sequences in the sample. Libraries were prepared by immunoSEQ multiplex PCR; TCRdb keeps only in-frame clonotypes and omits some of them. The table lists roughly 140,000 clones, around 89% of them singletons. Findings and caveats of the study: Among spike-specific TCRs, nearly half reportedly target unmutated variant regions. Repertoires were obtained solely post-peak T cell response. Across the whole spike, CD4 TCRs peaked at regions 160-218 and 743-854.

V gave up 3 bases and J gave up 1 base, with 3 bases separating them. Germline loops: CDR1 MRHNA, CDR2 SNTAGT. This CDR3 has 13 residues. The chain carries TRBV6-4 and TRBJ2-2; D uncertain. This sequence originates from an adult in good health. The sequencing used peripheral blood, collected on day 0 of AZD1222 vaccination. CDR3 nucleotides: TGTGCCAGCAGTGAGGGGAACACCGGGGAGCTGTTTTTT. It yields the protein CASSEGNTGELFF.